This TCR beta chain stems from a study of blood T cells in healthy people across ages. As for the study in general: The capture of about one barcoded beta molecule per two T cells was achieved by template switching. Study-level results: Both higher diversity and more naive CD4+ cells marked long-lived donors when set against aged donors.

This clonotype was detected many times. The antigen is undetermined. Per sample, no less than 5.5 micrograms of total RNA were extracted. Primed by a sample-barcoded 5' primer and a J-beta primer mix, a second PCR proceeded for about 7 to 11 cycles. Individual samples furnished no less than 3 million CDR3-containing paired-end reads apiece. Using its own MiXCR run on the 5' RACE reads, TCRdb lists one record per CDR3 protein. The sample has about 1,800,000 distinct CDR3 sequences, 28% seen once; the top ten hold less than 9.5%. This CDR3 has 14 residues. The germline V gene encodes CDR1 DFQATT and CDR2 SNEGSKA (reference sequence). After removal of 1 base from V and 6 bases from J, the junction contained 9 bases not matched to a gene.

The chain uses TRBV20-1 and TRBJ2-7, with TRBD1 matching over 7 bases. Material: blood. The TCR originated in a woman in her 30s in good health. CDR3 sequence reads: CSARVDRDEAEQYF. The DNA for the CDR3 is TGCAGTGCTAGAGTAGACAGGGATGAGGCCGAGCAGTACTTC.